The T cell receptor (beta chain) described here comes from a study of CD4+ T cells in melanoma. Libraries were prepared by immunoSEQ multiplex PCR; TCRdb keeps only in-frame clonotypes and omits some of them. The repertoire holds about 11,000 clones, with less than 75% as singletons. Germline CDR1 reads WSHSY; CDR2 reads SAAADI. The V gene end was trimmed by 5 bases and the J gene end by 4 bases; junction bases not matched to a gene: 7. CDR3 length: 15 amino acids. The J gene is TRBJ2-2, the V gene TRBV10-2, with 7 positions matching TRBD1. This TCR came from a human donor with melanoma. Sequenced input: cells from a culture (not recorded whether cultured in vitro). The CDR3 reads CASSPLTGRTGELFF. The CDR3 bases are TGCGCCAGCAGTCCCTTGACAGGGCGCACCGGGGAGCTGTTTTTT.